What follows are 21 T cell receptor beta chains derived from one specimen sequenced in a study of post-analysis software for immune sequencing data. No cognate antigen is known for these TCRs. Study observations and caveats: Included in a set of five TRBV segments more frequent in patients than controls were TRBV5-6, TRBV5-1 and TRBV20-1.

Built from TCR beta cDNA, the libraries had unique molecular identifiers in them. TCRdb fed the PCR reads into MiXCR, producing one record per CDR3 protein. The sample consists of some 690,000 distinct CDR3 sequences, 55% to 70% of them appearing once. The sample comprised blood. The receptor set was obtained from a girl aged 2-10 years with multiple sclerosis.

The chain carries TRBV5-6 and TRBJ1-1; 7 positions agree with TRBD1. Germline trimming cut 0 bases from V and 6 bases from J; bases unmatched to any gene: 2. The germline V gene encodes CDR1 SGHDT and CDR2 YYEEEE. The CDR3 contains 13 residues. This CDR3 reads CASSLVQGPEAFF. In DNA form, the CDR3 reads TGTGCCAGCAGCTTGGTACAGGGGCCTGAAGCTTTCTTT.

The chain links TRBV27 to TRBJ1-5; a weak D match, TRBD1 (6 bases). CDR1 MNHEY and CDR2 SMNVEV come from the germline V gene (reference sequence). Trimming stripped 5 bases from V and 0 bases from J, with 17 bases between. CDR3 length equals 17 residues. The CDR3 nucleotides are TGTGCCAGCAGTCATGCAAGGGACACGGATAGCAATCAGCCCCAGCATTTT. This encodes CASSHARDTDSNQPQHF.

V is TRBV2 and J is TRBJ2-1; D not certain. Germline V lookup: CDR1 SNHLY, CDR2 FYNNEI. Trimming took 2 bases from V and 15 from J, leaving 14 bases between them. The CDR3 totals 12 residues. This CDR3 reads CASSETLFDRFF. The CDR3 DNA sequence: TGTGCCAGCAGTGAAACACTTTTCGACCGGTTCTTC.

This chain uses TRBV29-1 with TRBJ1-1; 7 bases fit TRBD1. Trimming at V came to 6 bases and at J to 2 bases, leaving 6 bases not matched to a gene. The CDR3 is 13 residues long. Looked up from germline, CDR1 is SQVTM and CDR2 is ANQGSEA. CDR3 sequence (DNA): TGCAGCGTCTACGGGACAGCCAACACTGAAGCTTTCTTT. Translation: CSVYGTANTEAFF.

A few counts support this clonotype. The V gene is TRBV20-1, the J gene TRBJ2-1; 8 bases line up with TRBD2. This CDR3 is built from 12 residues. J lost 6 bases, V lost 3 bases, and 1 base had no gene match. Germline loops: CDR1 DFQATT, CDR2 SNEGSKA (reference sequence). The CDR3 DNA reads TGCAGTGCTAGGGCGGGGGGCAATGAGCAGTTCTTC. It translates to CSARAGGNEQFF.

The J gene is TRBJ1-1, the V gene TRBV13; unclear D gene. V was shortened by 0 bases and J by 1 base, with 3 bases between the two germline ends. The germline V gene has CDR1 PRHDT and CDR2 FYEKMQ (reference sequence). CDR3 length: 13 amino acids. The CDR3 sequence: CASSLGKNTEAFF. CDR3 coding DNA: TGTGCCAGCAGCTTAGGAAAGAACACTGAAGCTTTCTTT.

The rearrangement joins TRBV2 to TRBJ2-1; 7 positions agree with TRBD2. The trim removed 1 base at V and 3 bases at J, leaving 6 bases unmatched. The CDR3 length is 16 residues. The germline V gene encodes CDR1 SNHLY and CDR2 FYNNEI. The CDR3 coding sequence is TGTGCCAGCAGTGAAGAAAGGGCTAGCGGCTACAATGAGCAGTTCTTC. Protein product: CASSEERASGYNEQFF.

This clonotype showed up just a few times. The chain couples TRBV12-3 or TRBV12-4 to TRBJ2-3; 7 positions match TRBD1. Germline trimming cut 6 bases from V and 2 bases from J; bases unmatched to any gene: 8. The CDR3 is 15 amino acids. The CDR3 sequence is CASRGPQGVTDTQYF. The CDR3 DNA is TGTGCCAGCAGGGGCCCGCAGGGGGTCACAGATACGCAGTATTTT.

This clonotype appeared a few times. This chain joins TRBV5-1 and TRBJ2-3; 10 bases are a match to TRBD1. Germline lookup yields CDR1 SGHRS and CDR2 YFSETQ. V was clipped by 4 bases and J by 8 bases; unmatched bases: 7. CDR3 length: 14 residues. The DNA of the CDR3 is TGCGCCAGCAGCGTGGGACAGGGGAGTTCTACGCAGTATTTT. This sequence encodes CASSVGQGSSTQYF.

This clonotype was recorded once. This chain connects TRBV5-1 to TRBJ2-3; 9 bases map to TRBD2. After removal of 4 bases from V and 2 bases from J, the junction contained 14 bases not matched to a gene. Germline CDR1 SGHRS, CDR2 YFSETQ. The CDR3 has 18 amino acids. Here the CDR3 DNA reads TGCGCCAGCAGCCGATCTTTAGCGGGAGCCCACTACACAGATACGCAGTATTTT. This encodes CASSRSLAGAHYTDTQYF.

The chain joins TRBV6-6 to TRBJ2-1; perhaps TRBD2 as D (6 bases). Germline assignment: CDR1 MNHNY and CDR2 SVGAGI (reference sequence). V lost 2 bases and J lost 5, with 16 bases in between. The CDR3 is made up of 16 amino acids. The CDR3 DNA reads as TGTGCCAGCAGTTACGTTTCTTACGGGGGACACAATGAGCAGTTCTTC. It codes for CASSYVSYGGHNEQFF.

The CDR3 DNA reads TGTGCCAGCAGAACTAGCGGGAGTTGGACAGATACGCAGTATTTT. Residues: CASRTSGSWTDTQYF. The rearrangement links TRBV6-2 or TRBV6-3 to TRBJ2-3, with 11 positions matching TRBD2. Trimming took 6 bases from V and 3 from J; bases not matched to a gene: 5. Germline V gene sequence: CDR1 MNHEY, CDR2 SVGEGT. The CDR3 has 15 amino acids.

The rearrangement links TRBV27 to TRBJ2-1; D is possibly TRBD2 (6 bases). The CDR3 extends over 15 amino acids. CDR1 is MNHEY, CDR2 SMNVEV, per germline (reference sequence). Trimming cost V 6 bases and J 4 bases, with 16 bases left between them. CDR3 bases: TGTGCCAGCAGATCCGGGGGATGGGCTTACAATGAGCAGTTCTTC. It encodes CASRSGGWAYNEQFF.

V and J are TRBV20-1 and TRBJ2-3; possibly TRBD2 for D (5 bases). The CDR3 consists of 16 residues. Trimming removed 2 bases at V and 4 bases at J, with 19 bases between. Germline V lookup: CDR1 DFQATT, CDR2 SNEGSKA (reference sequence). The CDR3 DNA is TGCAGTGCTAGATCTCTTCGGGGTAGAATTCCAGATACGCAGTATTTT. Translated, it gives CSARSLRGRIPDTQYF.

The chain's CDR3 is CASSSSGTGAFEQYF. In nucleotides, the CDR3 is TGTGCCAGCAGTTCCTCCGGGACAGGGGCGTTCGAGCAGTACTTC. J is TRBJ2-4 and V is TRBV28; 10 bases fit TRBD1. The DNA matches TRBJ2-7 better at its end, which makes the J call doubtful. The CDR3 has 15 amino acids. Looked up from germline, CDR1 is MDHEN and CDR2 is SYDVKM.

The chain couples TRBV6-8 to TRBJ2-1; D may be TRBD1 or TRBD2 (5 bases each). Trimming removed 9 bases from V and 6 bases from J, with 27 bases in between. The germline V gene encodes CDR1 MNHGY and CDR2 SAAAGT. The CDR3 is 17 amino acids. CDR3 residues: CARTRDPEEREGNEQFF. CDR3 bases: TGTGCCAGGACCCGGGACCCAGAGGAGAGAGAGGGCAATGAGCAGTTCTTC.

V is TRBV7-2 and J is TRBJ1-6; TRBD1 might be the D (6 bases). Per germline, CDR1 SGHTA and CDR2 FQGNSA. V lost 5 bases and J 0 bases, leaving 8 bases between the germline ends. The CDR3 runs 15 residues. The CDR3 reads CASSPDSSYNSPLHF. The CDR3 DNA sequence: TGTGCCAGCAGCCCGGACAGCTCCTATAATTCACCCCTCCACTTT.

This chain links TRBV4-2 with TRBJ2-3, with 12 bases that match TRBD2. V lost 4 bases and J lost 1; bases outside the gene matches: 6. The CDR3 consists of 17 residues. The germline V gene encodes CDR1 LGHNA and CDR2 YNFKEQ. In nucleotides, the CDR3 is TGTGCCAGCAGCCCACTGACTAGCGGGGGCCGCACAGATACGCAGTATTTT. As protein: CASSPLTSGGRTDTQYF.

This clonotype was counted a few times. The chain links TRBV7-8 to TRBJ2-1; 9 nucleotides align to TRBD2. Germline trimming cut 0 bases from V and 2 bases from J; bases unmatched to any gene: 2. This CDR3 has 16 residues. The germline CDR1 and CDR2 sequences are SGHVS and FQNEAQ. CDR3 sequence reads: CASSLARLAAYNEQFF. The CDR3 DNA follows: TGTGCCAGCAGCTTAGCTCGACTAGCGGCCTACAATGAGCAGTTCTTC.

This clonotype has just a few counts. The chain is built from TRBV7-9 and TRBJ2-5; 12 bases agree with TRBD2. The J call could be wrong; TRBJ2-7 is a better fit for the DNA end. The CDR3 loop spans 16 amino acids. CDR1 is SEHNR, CDR2 FQNEAQ, per germline (reference sequence). The CDR3 sequence: CASSPRRLAGVDEQYF. The DNA of the CDR3 is TGTGCCAGCAGCCCTCGCAGACTAGCGGGAGTAGACGAGCAGTACTTC.

The genes are TRBV29-1 and TRBJ1-1, with 7 nucleotides matching TRBD1. The V gene's germline CDR1 is SQVTM and CDR2 ANQGSEA. The CDR3 runs to 12 residues. With V trimmed by 7 bases and J by 5 bases, 7 bases remained unmatched. The CDR3 DNA is TGCAGCGGGAACACAGGGGAAACTGAAGCTTTCTTT. It specifies CSGNTGETEAFF.